These 28 T cell receptor beta chains came from one sample sequenced in a study of blood T cell repertoires in COVID-19. Clones were read by immunoSEQ multiplex PCR, and TCRdb kept only the in-frame ones, dropping some. This repertoire shows around 46,000 clones, approximately 86% found once; its top ten account for more than 13%. The sample comprised peripheral blood. These receptor sequences come from a human donor in a cohort sampled during active COVID-19.

The CDR3, as DNA: TGTGCCAGCAGTCCTATCTGGGAGTCTGAAGCTTTCTTT. Its protein is CASSPIWESEAFF. The V call is TRBV28, the J call TRBJ1-1; the D is unclear. The ends were cut back, 5 bases at V and 6 bases at J, with 13 bases in the middle. CDR3 length equals 13 residues. CDR1 and CDR2 (germline): MDHEN, SYDVKM.

The table lists this clone with a count of one. The rearrangement links TRBV5-1 to TRBJ1-4; D is undetermined. The germline V and J ends were trimmed by 8 bases and 0 bases, with 17 bases remaining between them. This CDR3 is 16 amino acids long. Germline V gene sequence: CDR1 SGHRS, CDR2 YFSETQ. The CDR3 nucleotides are TGCGCCAGTTCACGAGCGCCCGTTGCAACTAATGAAAAACTGTTTTTT. This translates into CASSRAPVATNEKLFF.

The rearrangement uses TRBV5-1 and TRBJ2-7; TRBD1 aligns across 8 bases. Germline CDR1 and CDR2: SGHRS and YFSETQ. The CDR3 extends over 16 amino acids. V shed 4 bases, J shed 0 bases, and the junction held 9 bases outside the gene matches. DNA of the CDR3: TGCGCCAGCAGCCCCCCGTACAGGGGGAGCTCCTACGAGCAGTACTTC. Its translation is CASSPPYRGSSYEQYF. The complete variable domain, with remaining parts taken from reference TRBV5-1 and TRBJ2-7, reads KAGVTQTPRYLIKTRGQQVTLSCSPISGHRSVSWYQQTPGQGLQFLFEYFSETQRNKGNFPGRFSGRQFSNSRSEMNVSTLELGDSALYLCASSPPYRGSSYEQYFGPGTRLTVT.

This sequence joins TRBV19 and TRBJ1-5, with a possible D match to TRBD1 (6 bases). Germline V gene lookup returns CDR1 LNHDA and CDR2 SQIVND (reference sequence). The germline V and J ends were trimmed by 8 bases and 0 bases, with 11 bases remaining between them. This CDR3 has 14 amino acids. The CDR3 nucleotides are TGTGCCAGTCGGACAGAGTCTAGCAATCAGCCCCAGCATTTT. Encoded protein: CASRTESSNQPQHF.

This rearrangement joins TRBV7-2 to TRBJ2-7, with no clear D. The CDR3 extends over 13 amino acids. Trimming shortened V by 1 base and J by 4 bases, and 8 bases separated the two germline ends. Germline assignment: CDR1 SGHTA and CDR2 FQGNSA. The CDR3 coding sequence is TGTGCCAGCAGCTTAGATCTGTTTTACGAGCAGTACTTC. It translates to CASSLDLFYEQYF. The variable domain in full, completed from reference TRBV7-2 and TRBJ2-7, reads GAGVSQSPSNKVTEKGKDVELRCDPISGHTALYWYRQSLGQGLEFLIYFQGNSAPDKSGLPSDRFSAERTGGSVSTLTIQRTQQEDSAVYLCASSLDLFYEQYFGPGTRLTVT.

V usage is TRBV28 and J usage is TRBJ2-7; TRBD2 is a possible D gene (6 bases). Trimming pared 7 bases from V and 3 bases from J, leaving 19 bases between. CDR1 is MDHEN and CDR2 is SYDVKM in the germline V gene. The CDR3 totals 15 residues. DNA for the CDR3: TGTGCCAGCAATCGGGGAAGACTAGGATACTACGAGCAGTACTTC. It specifies CASNRGRLGYYEQYF.

CDR3 DNA: TGTGCCAGCAGCGAGACAGGGTGGTATAGCAATCAGCCCCAGCATTTT. This sequence encodes CASSETGWYSNQPQHF. V and J are TRBV7-2 and TRBJ1-5; 7 bases match TRBD1. The CDR3 is made up of 16 amino acids. J lost 0 bases, V lost 5 bases, and 7 bases had no gene match. CDR1 is SGHTA, CDR2 FQGNSA, per germline.

The chain links TRBV29-1 to TRBJ2-1, with 7 nucleotides matching TRBD2. The V gene's germline CDR1 is SQVTM and CDR2 ANQGSEA. Trimming took 6 bases from V and 0 from J; bases not matched to a gene: 11. The CDR3 consists of 16 residues. Here the CDR3 DNA reads TGCAGCGTCGGGGGGTCTAGCGGTAGCTCCTACAATGAGCAGTTCTTC. Encoded protein: CSVGGSSGSSYNEQFF.

The chain employs TRBV6-5 and TRBJ2-5; perhaps TRBD2 as D (5 bases). V was cut by 6 bases and J by 5 bases, with 13 bases left in between. Germline lookup yields CDR1 MNHEY and CDR2 SVGAGI. CDR3 size: 13 residues. The CDR3 sequence is CASSGNRLETQYF. The CDR3 DNA reads TGTGCCAGCAGCGGGAACAGACTGGAGACCCAGTACTTC.

Remarks on this clone: At one boundary the junction diverges from the germline segment, which might be a read error. The chain combines TRBV9 with TRBJ1-6; D perhaps matches TRBD1 (6 bases). Germline lookup yields CDR1 SGDLS and CDR2 YYNGEE. The CDR3 totals 14 residues. The CDR3 coding sequence is TGTGCCAGCAGCGTAGGGACAGCCAATTTACCCCTCCACTTT. Its translation is CASSVGTANLPLHF.

In this sample, this clone turned up a few times. The chain is built from TRBV7-9 and TRBJ2-1; a possible D gene is TRBD1 (6 bases). The CDR3 sequence is 16 residues long. The germline V gene encodes CDR1 SEHNR and CDR2 FQNEAQ (reference sequence). V lost 5 bases and J lost 0, with 14 bases in between. This CDR3 reads CASSITQGLSYNEQFF. The CDR3 region has the DNA TGTGCCAGCAGCATAACACAGGGCCTCTCCTACAATGAGCAGTTCTTC.

The chain combines TRBV30 with TRBJ2-6; D call uncertain. The CDR3 covers 14 residues. Germline V lookup: CDR1 GTSNPN, CDR2 SVGIG (reference sequence). The V end was cut by 5 bases, the J end by 0 bases, with 8 bases between. For the CDR3, the DNA is TGTGCCTGGGATAAAGCCTCTGGGGCCAACGTCCTGACTTTC. Protein product: CAWDKASGANVLTF.

The J gene is TRBJ1-2, the V gene TRBV6-2 or TRBV6-3; 12 bases line up with TRBD1. The germline CDR1 and CDR2 sequences are MNHEY and SVGEGT. V shed 5 bases and J 7 bases; nucleotides not matched to a gene: 14. This CDR3 region has 17 residues. The CDR3 nucleotides are TGTGCCAGCAGTGACCGGGACAGGGGGCGCAGAACTAGTGGCTACACCTTC. Amino acid sequence: CASSDRDRGRRTSGYTF.

The V call is TRBV27, the J call TRBJ2-1, with D possibly being TRBD1 (5 bases). Trimming stripped 2 bases from V and 11 bases from J, with 13 bases between. Germline V gene sequence: CDR1 MNHEY, CDR2 SMNVEV (reference sequence). CDR3 size: 13 residues. The CDR3 loop is CASSLKGAGQQFF. In DNA form, the CDR3 reads TGTGCCAGCAGTTTAAAAGGGGCAGGTCAGCAGTTCTTC.

The chain carries TRBV5-5 and TRBJ1-2; 9 bases are shared with TRBD1. V gave up 1 base and J gave up 2 bases; unmatched junction bases: 6. This CDR3 contains 16 residues. The V gene's germline CDR1 is SGHKS and CDR2 YYEKEE (reference sequence). The CDR3 spells CASSLRVGQGNYGYTF. The CDR3 nucleotides read TGTGCCAGCAGCTTGCGGGTGGGACAGGGAAACTATGGCTACACCTTC.

The chain links TRBV29-1 to TRBJ2-5, with D possibly being TRBD2 (5 bases). With 3 bases removed from V and 7 bases from J, the gap between germline ends came to 12 bases. The CDR3 has 12 amino acids. Germline CDR1 reads SQVTM; CDR2 reads ANQGSEA. The CDR3: CSVDIEGATQYF. The DNA for the CDR3 is TGCAGCGTTGACATCGAGGGTGCGACCCAGTACTTC.

In this sample, this clone turned up a few times. The chain carries TRBV28 and TRBJ2-5, with D possibly being TRBD1 (8 bases). The CDR3 is made up of 14 amino acids. CDR1 and CDR2 (germline): MDHEN, SYDVKM. V gave up 2 bases and J gave up 5 bases, with 12 bases separating them. In DNA form, the CDR3 reads TGTGCCAGCAGTTTAACAGGGGGGGGCGAGACCCAGTACTTC. It codes for CASSLTGGGETQYF.

The V gene is TRBV10-3, the J gene TRBJ2-3; TRBD1 agrees at 10 bases. This CDR3 is built from 16 residues. The trim removed 4 bases at V and 3 bases at J, leaving 7 bases unmatched. Germline V gene lookup returns CDR1 ENHRY and CDR2 SYGVKD. This CDR3 reads CAISGGGQGSTDTQYF. In nucleotides, the CDR3 is TGTGCCATCAGTGGGGGGGGACAGGGGTCGACAGATACGCAGTATTTT.

The chain combines TRBV7-2 with TRBJ2-4; D possibly corresponds to TRBD2 (6 bases). V was pared by 1 base and J by 3 bases, with 7 bases between. The CDR3 sequence is 14 residues long. The germline gives CDR1 SGHTA, CDR2 FQGNSA. This CDR3 reads CASSLGGGKNIQYF. The DNA for the CDR3 is TGTGCCAGCAGCTTAGGGGGAGGCAAAAACATTCAGTACTTC.

The rearrangement joins TRBV12-3 or TRBV12-4 to TRBJ2-7; D might be TRBD1 (5 bases). The V and J ends lost 5 bases and 5 bases respectively, with 13 bases between them. This CDR3 contains 13 residues. In DNA form, the CDR3 reads TGTGCCAGCAGTCCTCAGGGTACCCACGAGCAGTACTTC. Encoded protein: CASSPQGTHEQYF.

The chain recombines TRBV6-5 with TRBJ2-6; D gene unclear. The CDR3 totals 14 residues. V gave up 6 bases and J gave up 0 bases, with 6 bases separating them. The V gene's germline CDR1 is MNHEY and CDR2 SVGAGI. This chain's CDR3 is CASREISGANVLTF. Written as DNA, the CDR3 is TGTGCCAGCAGAGAGATCTCTGGGGCCAACGTCCTGACTTTC.

This sequence joins TRBV29-1 and TRBJ1-2, with 9 bases that match TRBD1. The CDR3 contains 12 residues. In germline, CDR1 is SQVTM, CDR2 ANQGSEA. J gave up 7 bases and V 6 bases, and 6 bases lay outside the gene matches. CDR3 in DNA: TGCAGCGTACGAGGACAGGGGTTTGGCTACACCTTC. It encodes CSVRGQGFGYTF.

The V gene is TRBV30, the J gene TRBJ1-4, with 9 bases identical to TRBD1. The length of the CDR3 is 13 residues. V lost 4 bases, J lost 14 bases, and 11 bases stayed unmatched. The V gene's germline CDR1 is GTSNPN and CDR2 SVGIG (reference sequence). The CDR3 protein is CAWNINRGRSLFF. CDR3 coding DNA: TGTGCCTGGAACATTAACAGGGGGCGGTCGCTGTTTTTT.

The chain uses TRBV18 and TRBJ2-2; D may be TRBD1 (6 bases). CDR1 KGHSH and CDR2 LQKENI come from the germline V gene. This CDR3 comprises 16 residues. Trimming took 0 bases from V and 5 from J, leaving 13 bases between them. CDR3 coding DNA: TGTGCCAGCTCACCACCGGGACAACGCCAGACCGGGGAGCTGTTTTTT. Amino acid sequence: CASSPPGQRQTGELFF.

This clone came up a few times. The chain is built from TRBV6-2 or TRBV6-3 and TRBJ2-4; no clear D gene. The CDR3 length is 14 residues. Germline V lookup: CDR1 MNHEY, CDR2 SVGEGT. The V end was cut by 2 bases, the J end by 0 bases, with 5 bases between. The CDR3 nucleotides are TGTGCCAGCAGTTACAACTTAGCCAAAAACATTCAGTACTTC. It is translated as CASSYNLAKNIQYF.

J is TRBJ2-1 and V is TRBV7-8, with a weak D call TRBD1 (5 bases). Germline CDR1 reads SGHVS; CDR2 reads FQNEAQ. Trimming took 1 base from V and 2 from J, leaving 9 bases between them. The CDR3 runs 15 residues. The CDR3 DNA follows: TGTGCCAGCAGCTTAGAGAGGACAACCTACAATGAGCAGTTCTTC. It codes for CASSLERTTYNEQFF.

The chain carries TRBV2 and TRBJ1-4; D is perhaps TRBD1 (5 bases). This CDR3 comprises 16 residues. Per the germline V gene, CDR1 is SNHLY and CDR2 is FYNNEI. V was trimmed by 7 bases and J by 0 bases, leaving 15 bases between them. CDR3 in DNA: TGTGCCAGCAAGGTTTCCGGGGGTGCAACTAATGAAAAACTGTTTTTT. Translation gives CASKVSGGATNEKLFF.

The rearrangement uses TRBV2 and TRBJ2-3, with 7 bases fitting TRBD1. The CDR3 sequence is 13 residues long. Germline CDR1 and CDR2: SNHLY and FYNNEI. The J segment lost 5 bases and the V segment lost 6 bases, leaving 5 bases of the junction unmatched. CDR3 sequence (DNA): TGTGCCAGCAGCGTCCAGGGGGAAGATACGCAGTATTTT. It yields the protein CASSVQGEDTQYF. The full variable domain, in which reference TRBV2 and TRBJ2-3 provide the parts outside the CDR3, is EPEVTQTPSHQVTQMGQEVILRCVPISNHLYFYWYRQILGQKVEFLVSFYNNEISEKSEIFDDQFSVERPDGSNFTLKIRSTKLEDSAMYFCASSVQGEDTQYFGPGTRLTVL.